The rows below give T cell receptor beta chains drawn from one sample of a study of shared clonotypes between healthy human individuals. Assay: immunoSEQ multiplex PCR; the TCRdb copy retains only in-frame clones and omits some. Found here are about 380,000 clones, about 96% of them singletons; the top ten hold about 0.32%. Specimen: memory CD8+ T cells sorted from blood. The receptors derive from a man aged 25 to 45 in good health. Each CDR3 is given with its conserved first and last residue. Fields, in order: clone size, J gene, V gene, D gene, CDR3 protein, CDR3 DNA. The D gene is left open where the match is weak. Clone size is given for some rows only: seen once, a few or many times, or a class if the clone is expanded.

abundance: -; j_gene: TRBJ1-2; v_gene: TRBV5-1; d_gene: -; CDR3aa: CASSLDRFNYGYTF; CDR3nt: TGCGCCAGCAGCTTGGACAGGTTTAACTATGGCTACACCTTC
abundance: once; j_gene: TRBJ2-7; v_gene: TRBV19; d_gene: TRBD1; CDR3aa: CASRPGQGSPIYEQYF; CDR3nt: TGTGCCAGTAGGCCGGGACAGGGGTCCCCCATCTACGAGCAGTACTTC
abundance: -; j_gene: TRBJ1-5; v_gene: TRBV6-1; d_gene: -; CDR3aa: CASSEWGRVGFNQPQHF; CDR3nt: TGTGCCAGCAGTGAGTGGGGGCGGGTGGGATTCAATCAGCCCCAGCATTTT
abundance: -; j_gene: TRBJ2-1; v_gene: TRBV7-2; d_gene: -; CDR3aa: CASSRALLSSYNEQFF; CDR3nt: TGTGCCAGCAGCCGCGCCCTTTTGAGCTCCTACAATGAGCAGTTCTTC
abundance: -; j_gene: TRBJ2-7; v_gene: TRBV19; d_gene: -; CDR3aa: CATRGVRVKYEQYF; CDR3nt: TGTGCCACCAGGGGGGTAAGGGTAAAGTACGAGCAGTACTTC
abundance: -; j_gene: TRBJ2-3; v_gene: TRBV4-2; d_gene: TRBD2; CDR3aa: CASSRLAGEDTQYF; CDR3nt: TGTGCCAGCAGCAGGCTAGCGGGAGAAGATACGCAGTATTTT
abundance: -; j_gene: TRBJ2-7; v_gene: TRBV28; d_gene: -; CDR3aa: CASSRGSYEQYF; CDR3nt: TGTGCCAGCAGCCGGGGCTCCTACGAGCAGTACTTC
abundance: once; j_gene: TRBJ2-4; v_gene: TRBV6-5; d_gene: -; CDR3aa: CASSYPYAETKNIQYF; CDR3nt: TGTGCCAGCAGTTACCCGTATGCTGAGACCAAAAACATTCAGTACTTC
abundance: -; j_gene: TRBJ2-3; v_gene: TRBV14; d_gene: -; CDR3aa: CASSQIGETDTQYF; CDR3nt: TGTGCCAGCAGCCAAATCGGTGAGACAGATACGCAGTATTTT
abundance: -; j_gene: TRBJ2-5; v_gene: TRBV28; d_gene: -; CDR3aa: CASTLGETQYF; CDR3nt: TGTGCCAGCACCCTGGGAGAGACCCAGTACTTC
abundance: -; j_gene: TRBJ2-7; v_gene: TRBV30; d_gene: TRBD2; CDR3aa: CAWMGFVASGTHTSYEQYF; CDR3nt: TGTGCCTGGATGGGTTTTGTGGCTAGCGGGACCCATACCTCTTACGAGCAGTACTTC
abundance: -; j_gene: TRBJ2-7; v_gene: TRBV28; d_gene: -; CDR3aa: CASRASYEQYF; CDR3nt: TGTGCCAGCAGGGCCTCCTACGAGCAGTACTTC
abundance: -; j_gene: TRBJ1-3; v_gene: TRBV7-2; d_gene: -; CDR3aa: CASSLTAGNTIYF; CDR3nt: TGTGCCAGCAGCTTAACAGCTGGAAACACCATATATTTT
abundance: -; j_gene: TRBJ2-5; v_gene: TRBV28; d_gene: TRBD2; CDR3aa: CASSLSGGTSGYETQYF; CDR3nt: TGTGCCAGCAGTTTATCAGGGGGGACTAGCGGGTACGAGACCCAGTACTTC
abundance: once; j_gene: TRBJ2-7; v_gene: TRBV25-1; d_gene: -; CDR3aa: CASSDYYEQYF; CDR3nt: TGTGCCAGCAGTGATTACTACGAGCAGTACTTC
abundance: -; j_gene: TRBJ2-1; v_gene: TRBV4-2; d_gene: TRBD2; CDR3aa: CASSQGLAGEYEQFF; CDR3nt: TGTGCCAGCAGCCAAGGACTAGCGGGAGAATATGAGCAGTTCTTC
abundance: -; j_gene: TRBJ2-5; v_gene: TRBV5-1; d_gene: -; CDR3aa: CASSRLATQETQYF; CDR3nt: TGCGCCAGCAGCCGCCTAGCGACTCAAGAGACCCAGTACTTC
abundance: -; j_gene: TRBJ2-7; v_gene: TRBV6-1; d_gene: -; CDR3aa: CASTQGREQYF; CDR3nt: TGTGCCAGCACCCAGGGGCGCGAGCAGTACTTC
abundance: -; j_gene: TRBJ1-4; v_gene: TRBV18; d_gene: TRBD1; CDR3aa: CASSPGGGTNEKLFF; CDR3nt: TGTGCCAGCTCACCAGGAGGGGGCACTAATGAAAAACTGTTTTTT
abundance: once; j_gene: TRBJ2-7; v_gene: TRBV5-6; d_gene: TRBD1; CDR3aa: CASSWGQGSYEQYF; CDR3nt: TGTGCCAGCAGCTGGGGACAGGGCTCCTACGAGCAGTACTTC
abundance: -; j_gene: TRBJ1-1; v_gene: TRBV6-1; d_gene: -; CDR3aa: CASRPNVRVNTEAFF; CDR3nt: TGTGCCAGCAGACCAAATGTGCGGGTGAACACTGAAGCTTTCTTT
abundance: -; j_gene: TRBJ2-7; v_gene: TRBV27; d_gene: -; CDR3aa: CASSPRTTDEQYF; CDR3nt: TGTGCCAGCAGTCCTCGAACGACTGACGAGCAGTACTTC
abundance: -; j_gene: TRBJ2-7; v_gene: TRBV30; d_gene: -; CDR3aa: CAWSAGTSYEQYF; CDR3nt: TGTGCCTGGAGTGCCGGTACGAGCTACGAGCAGTACTTC
abundance: -; j_gene: TRBJ2-2; v_gene: TRBV6-5; d_gene: -; CDR3aa: CASSHGGITGELFF; CDR3nt: TGTGCCAGCAGTCACGGGGGAATCACCGGGGAGCTGTTTTTT
abundance: -; j_gene: TRBJ1-4; v_gene: TRBV19; d_gene: -; CDR3aa: CASGQMGTNEKLFF; CDR3nt: TGTGCCAGTGGACAGATGGGAACTAATGAAAAACTGTTTTTT
abundance: -; j_gene: TRBJ1-2; v_gene: TRBV28; d_gene: -; CDR3aa: CASSLDNYGYTF; CDR3nt: TGTGCCAGCAGTTTAGACAACTATGGCTACACCTTC
abundance: -; j_gene: TRBJ2-3; v_gene: TRBV5-1; d_gene: -; CDR3aa: CASSWAPGGSSTDTQYF; CDR3nt: TGCGCCAGCAGCTGGGCCCCTGGCGGGTCTAGCACAGATACGCAGTATTTT
abundance: -; j_gene: TRBJ1-5; v_gene: TRBV6-1; d_gene: -; CDR3aa: CASSEASLRLGRTSNQPQHF; CDR3nt: TGTGCCAGCAGTGAAGCCTCTTTGAGGCTTGGACGGACATCCAATCAGCCCCAGCATTTT
abundance: -; j_gene: TRBJ2-3; v_gene: TRBV27; d_gene: -; CDR3aa: CASSPIVRSSSTDTQYF; CDR3nt: TGTGCCAGCAGTCCGATCGTGAGGTCATCTAGCACAGATACGCAGTATTTT